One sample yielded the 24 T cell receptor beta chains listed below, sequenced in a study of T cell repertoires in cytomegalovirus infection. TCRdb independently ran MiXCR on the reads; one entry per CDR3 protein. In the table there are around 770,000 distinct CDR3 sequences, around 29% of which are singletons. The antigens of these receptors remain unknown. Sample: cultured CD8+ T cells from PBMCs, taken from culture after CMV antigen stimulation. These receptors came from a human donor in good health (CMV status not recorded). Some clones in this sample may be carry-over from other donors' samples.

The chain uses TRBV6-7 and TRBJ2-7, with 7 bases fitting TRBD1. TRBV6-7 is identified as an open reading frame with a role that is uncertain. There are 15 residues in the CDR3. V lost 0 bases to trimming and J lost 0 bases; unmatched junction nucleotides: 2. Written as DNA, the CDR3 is TGTGCCAGCAGTTACTCGGGGACAGACTCCTACGAGCAGTACTTC. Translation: CASSYSGTDSYEQYF.

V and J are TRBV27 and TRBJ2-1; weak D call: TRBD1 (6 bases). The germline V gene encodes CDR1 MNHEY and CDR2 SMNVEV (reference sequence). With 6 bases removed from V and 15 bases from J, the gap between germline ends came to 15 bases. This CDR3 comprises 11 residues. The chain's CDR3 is CASRLGAGLFF. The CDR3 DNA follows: TGTGCCAGCAGACTGGGGGCCGGATTGTTCTTC.

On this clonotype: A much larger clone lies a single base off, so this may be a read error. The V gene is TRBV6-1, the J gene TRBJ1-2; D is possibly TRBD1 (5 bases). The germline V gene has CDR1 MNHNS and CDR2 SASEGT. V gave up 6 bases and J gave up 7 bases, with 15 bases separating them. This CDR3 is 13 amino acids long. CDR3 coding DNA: TGTGCCAGCAGCCTTACAAGGGGCGGTGGCTACACCTTC. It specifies CASSLTRGGGYTF.

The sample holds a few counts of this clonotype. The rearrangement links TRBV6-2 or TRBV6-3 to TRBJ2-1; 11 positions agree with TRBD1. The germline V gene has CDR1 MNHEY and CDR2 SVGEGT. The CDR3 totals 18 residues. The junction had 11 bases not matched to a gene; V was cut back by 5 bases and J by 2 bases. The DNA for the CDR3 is TGTGCCAGCAGTGGGGGGATCGGGACAGGGGGGACCTACAATGAGCAGTTCTTC. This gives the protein CASSGGIGTGGTYNEQFF.

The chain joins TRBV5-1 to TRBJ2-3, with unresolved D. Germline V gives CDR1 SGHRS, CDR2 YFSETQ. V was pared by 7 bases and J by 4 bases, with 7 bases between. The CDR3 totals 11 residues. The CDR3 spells CASGVADTQYF. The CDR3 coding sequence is TGCGCCAGCGGGGTGGCAGATACGCAGTATTTT.

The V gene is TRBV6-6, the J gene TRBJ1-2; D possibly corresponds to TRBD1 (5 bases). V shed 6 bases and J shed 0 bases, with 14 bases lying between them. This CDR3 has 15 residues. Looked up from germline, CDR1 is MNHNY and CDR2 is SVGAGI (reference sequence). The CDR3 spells CASSPLTDTNYGYTF. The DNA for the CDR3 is TGTGCCAGCAGCCCGTTGACAGATACTAACTATGGCTACACCTTC.

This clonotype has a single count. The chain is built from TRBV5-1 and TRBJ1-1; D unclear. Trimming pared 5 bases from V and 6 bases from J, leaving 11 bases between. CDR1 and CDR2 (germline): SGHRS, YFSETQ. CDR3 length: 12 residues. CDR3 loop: CASRSGWAEAFF. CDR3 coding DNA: TGCGCCAGCAGGTCGGGCTGGGCTGAAGCTTTCTTT.

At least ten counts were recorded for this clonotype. The CDR3 bases are TGTGCCAGCAGCCCAGGCCCCAGCTCCTACAATGAGCAGTTCTTC. Translated: CASSPGPSSYNEQFF. The J gene is TRBJ2-1, the V gene TRBV12-3 or TRBV12-4; D not resolved. Trimming removed 6 bases at V and 0 bases at J, with 12 bases between. CDR3 length: 15 residues.

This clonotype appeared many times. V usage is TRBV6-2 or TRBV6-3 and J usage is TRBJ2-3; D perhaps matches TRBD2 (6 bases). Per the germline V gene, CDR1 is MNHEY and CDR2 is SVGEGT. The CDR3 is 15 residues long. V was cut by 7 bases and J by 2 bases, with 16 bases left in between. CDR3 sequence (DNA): TGTGCCAGCACATCCGACGGCGGGATCACAGATACGCAGTATTTT. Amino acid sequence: CASTSDGGITDTQYF.

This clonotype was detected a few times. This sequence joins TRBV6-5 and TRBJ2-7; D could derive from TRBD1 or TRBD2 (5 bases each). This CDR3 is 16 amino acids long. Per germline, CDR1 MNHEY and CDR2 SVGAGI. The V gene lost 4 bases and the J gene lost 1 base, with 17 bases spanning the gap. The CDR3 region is CASSLLPWGGSYEQYF. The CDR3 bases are TGTGCCAGCAGTTTACTCCCTTGGGGCGGGTCCTACGAGCAGTACTTC.

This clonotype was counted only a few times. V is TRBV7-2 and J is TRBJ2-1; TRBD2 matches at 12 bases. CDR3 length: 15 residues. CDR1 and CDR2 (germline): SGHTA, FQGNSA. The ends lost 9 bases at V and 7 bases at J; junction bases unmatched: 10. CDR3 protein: CASLLRTSGENEQFF. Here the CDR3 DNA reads TGTGCCAGTCTTCTTAGGACTAGCGGGGAGAATGAGCAGTTCTTC.

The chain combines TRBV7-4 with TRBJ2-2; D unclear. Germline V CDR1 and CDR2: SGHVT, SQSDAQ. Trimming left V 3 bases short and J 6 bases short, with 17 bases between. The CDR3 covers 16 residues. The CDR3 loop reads CASSFNLAVSSGELFF. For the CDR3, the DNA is TGTGCCAGCAGCTTCAACTTGGCTGTGTCGTCCGGGGAGCTGTTTTTT.

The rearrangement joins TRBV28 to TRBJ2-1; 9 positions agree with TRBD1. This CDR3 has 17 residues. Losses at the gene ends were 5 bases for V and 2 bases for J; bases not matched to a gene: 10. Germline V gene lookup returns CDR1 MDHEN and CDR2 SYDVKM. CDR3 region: CASSSGTGLSPYNEQFF. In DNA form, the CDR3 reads TGTGCCAGCAGTAGTGGGACAGGGCTCTCCCCCTACAATGAGCAGTTCTTC.

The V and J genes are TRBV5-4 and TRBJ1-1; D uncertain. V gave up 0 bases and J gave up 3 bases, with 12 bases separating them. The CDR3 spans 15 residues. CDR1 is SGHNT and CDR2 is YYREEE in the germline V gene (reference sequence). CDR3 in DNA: TGTGCCAGCAGCTTGGGGGCTACAAGATACACTGAAGCTTTCTTT. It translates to CASSLGATRYTEAFF. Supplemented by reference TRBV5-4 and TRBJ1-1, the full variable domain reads ETGVTQSPTHLIKTRGQQVTLRCSSQSGHNTVSWYQQALGQGPQFIFQYYREEENGRGNFPPRFSGLQFPNYSSELNVNALELDDSALYLCASSLGATRYTEAFFGQGTRLTVV.

The CDR3 loop reads CASSNIPDGDGYTF. In DNA form, the CDR3 reads TGTGCCAGCAGTAATATTCCGGACGGGGATGGCTACACCTTC. V is TRBV7-9 and J is TRBJ1-2; D not resolved. The V and J ends lost 6 bases and 6 bases respectively, with 17 bases between them. This CDR3 is 14 amino acids long. CDR1 and CDR2 from the germline V gene are SEHNR and FQNEAQ (reference sequence).

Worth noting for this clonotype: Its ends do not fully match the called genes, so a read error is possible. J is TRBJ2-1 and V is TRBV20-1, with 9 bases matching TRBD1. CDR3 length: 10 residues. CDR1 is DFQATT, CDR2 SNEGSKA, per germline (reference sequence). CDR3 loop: CSAPGTGPSF. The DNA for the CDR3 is TGCAGTGCTCCCGGGACAGGGCCATCGTTC.

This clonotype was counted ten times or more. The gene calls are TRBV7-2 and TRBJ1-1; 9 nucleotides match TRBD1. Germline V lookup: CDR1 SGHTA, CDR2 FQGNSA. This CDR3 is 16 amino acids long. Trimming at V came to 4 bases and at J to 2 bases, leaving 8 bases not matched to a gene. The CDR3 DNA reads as TGTGCCAGCAGCTCCCTTGACAGGGGGTTTAACACTGAAGCTTTCTTT. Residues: CASSSLDRGFNTEAFF.

The CDR3 sequence is CASGTQQYV. The DNA for the CDR3 is TGTGCCAGCGGTACCCAGCAGTACGTC. This chain uses TRBV2 with TRBJ2-7; D unclear. This CDR3 is built from 9 residues. Germline V gene data show CDR1 as SNHLY and CDR2 as FYNNEI. Trimming removed 8 bases at V and 8 bases at J, with 7 bases between.

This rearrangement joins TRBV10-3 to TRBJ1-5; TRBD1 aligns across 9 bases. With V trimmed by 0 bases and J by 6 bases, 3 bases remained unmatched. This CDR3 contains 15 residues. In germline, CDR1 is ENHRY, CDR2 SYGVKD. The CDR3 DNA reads TGTGCCATCAGTGAGTCGGACAGGGGAGGTCAGCCCCAGCATTTT. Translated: CAISESDRGGQPQHF.

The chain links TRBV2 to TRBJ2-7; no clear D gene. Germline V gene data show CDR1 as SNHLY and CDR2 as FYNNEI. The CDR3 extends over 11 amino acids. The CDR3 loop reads CASIGKDAPRV. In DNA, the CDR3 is TGTGCCAGCATAGGAAAAGACGCCCCCCGCGTC.

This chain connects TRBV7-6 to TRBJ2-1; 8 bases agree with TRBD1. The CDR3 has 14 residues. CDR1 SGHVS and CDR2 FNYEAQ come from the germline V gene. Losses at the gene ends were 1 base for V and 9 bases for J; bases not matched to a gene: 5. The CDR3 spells CASSLGTGTGEQFF. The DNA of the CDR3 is TGTGCCAGCAGCTTAGGGACAGGGACGGGTGAGCAGTTCTTC.

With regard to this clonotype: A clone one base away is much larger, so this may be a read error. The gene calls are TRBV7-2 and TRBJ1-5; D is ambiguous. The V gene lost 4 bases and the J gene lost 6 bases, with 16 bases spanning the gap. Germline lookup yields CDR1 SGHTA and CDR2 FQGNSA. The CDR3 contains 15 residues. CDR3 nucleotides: TGTGCCAGCAGCTCCCGCCCGGGTCGGAGTCAGCCCCAGCATTTT. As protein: CASSSRPGRSQPQHF.

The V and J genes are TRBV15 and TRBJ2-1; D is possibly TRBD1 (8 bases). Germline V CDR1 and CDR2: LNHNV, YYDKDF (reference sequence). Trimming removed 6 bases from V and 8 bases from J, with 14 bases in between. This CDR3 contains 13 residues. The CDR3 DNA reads TGTGCCACCAGTGACAGGGGAGGGGATGAGCAGTTCTTC. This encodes CATSDRGGDEQFF.

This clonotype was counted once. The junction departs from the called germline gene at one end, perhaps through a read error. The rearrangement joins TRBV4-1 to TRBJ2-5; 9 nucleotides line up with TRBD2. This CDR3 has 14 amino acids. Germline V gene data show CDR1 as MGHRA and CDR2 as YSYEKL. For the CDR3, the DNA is TGTGCCAGCAGCCAATCTAGCGGGGTTGAGACCCAGTACTTC. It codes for CASSQSSGVETQYF.